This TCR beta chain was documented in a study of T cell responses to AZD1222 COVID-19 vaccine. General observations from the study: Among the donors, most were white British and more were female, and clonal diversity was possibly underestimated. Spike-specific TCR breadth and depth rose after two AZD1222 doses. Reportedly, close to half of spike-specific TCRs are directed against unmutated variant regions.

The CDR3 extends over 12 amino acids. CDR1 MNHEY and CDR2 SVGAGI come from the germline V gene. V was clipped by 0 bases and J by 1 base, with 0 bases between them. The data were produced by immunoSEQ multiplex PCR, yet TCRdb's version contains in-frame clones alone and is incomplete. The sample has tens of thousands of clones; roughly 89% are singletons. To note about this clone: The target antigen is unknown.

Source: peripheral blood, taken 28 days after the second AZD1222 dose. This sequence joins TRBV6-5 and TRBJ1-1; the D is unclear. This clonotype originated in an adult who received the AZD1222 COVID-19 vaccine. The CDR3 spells CASSYSNTEAFF. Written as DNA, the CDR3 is TGTGCCAGCAGTTACTCGAACACTGAAGCTTTCTTT.